The entry below gives a single TCR beta chain sequence along with its context. The antigen is not known. Germline CDR1 is SGHVS and CDR2 is FQNEAQ. The CDR3 is made up of 15 amino acids. These data originate in a study of monozygotic twins with inflammatory bowel disease. General study findings and limits: The co-twins with IBD showed lower TCRbeta diversity (inverse Simpson) than their healthy siblings.

TCRdb processed the 5' RACE reads again and assigns one entry to each CDR3 protein, with no DNA. In all, the sample yields around 450,000 distinct CDR3 sequences. The chain links TRBV7-8 to TRBJ1-5. The sequence was collected from a human donor with ulcerative colitis or Crohn's disease, or a healthy co-twin of an affected twin (not recorded which). The source material was blood. This CDR3 is CASSSKTGPPQPQHF.